The clone carrying this T cell receptor beta chain was counted only a few times. Researchers took RNA transcripts and amplified the TCR beta CDR3 regions from them. Researchers ran a first-round RT-PCR on the TCR CDR3 using the HTBI primer set. TCRdb itself ran the multiplex PCR reads through MiXCR, one entry per CDR3 protein. The data show a few hundred thousand distinct CDR3 sequences, roughly 15% seen once. This sample was included in a study of T cells in Graves' hyperthyroidism and ophthalmopathy. The CDR3 loop spans 15 amino acids. Looked up from germline, CDR1 is SGHDT and CDR2 is YYEEEE. Trimming stripped 7 bases from V and 0 bases from J, with 13 bases between.

The material sequenced was blood. The chain has TRBV5-6 and TRBJ2-2, with D uncertain. This clonotype originated in a woman in her forties with Graves' ophthalmopathy. CDR3 bases: TGTGCCAGCGGCCTGGTTACCGCGAACACCGGGGAGCTGTTTTTT. Translated: CASGLVTANTGELFF.